What follows are 19 T cell receptor beta chains derived from one specimen sequenced in a study of blood T cell repertoires in COVID-19. Libraries were prepared by immunoSEQ multiplex PCR; TCRdb keeps only in-frame clonotypes and omits some of them. This table has about 190,000 clones, about 83% appearing once. Sequenced input: peripheral blood. The receptors were gathered from a man aged 45-65 years with active or convalescent COVID-19.

The rearrangement uses TRBV5-4 and TRBJ1-2; possibly TRBD1 for D (6 bases). CDR3 length equals 12 residues. The germline V gene has CDR1 SGHNT and CDR2 YYREEE (reference sequence). Trimming cost V 4 bases and J 4 bases, with 8 bases left between them. CDR3 loop: CASSKDSYGYTF. CDR3 DNA: TGTGCCAGCAGCAAGGACAGCTATGGCTACACCTTC.

This clone appeared once. J is TRBJ2-5 and V is TRBV28; D is perhaps TRBD1 (5 bases). Germline V lookup: CDR1 MDHEN, CDR2 SYDVKM. The CDR3 sequence is 13 residues long. The V and J ends lost 6 bases and 1 base respectively, with 9 bases between them. CDR3 in DNA: TGTGCCAGCAGCCGGACACTCCAAGAGACCCAGTACTTC. Protein sequence: CASSRTLQETQYF.

A single count supports this clone. The chain joins TRBV5-1 to TRBJ2-5, with 11 positions matching TRBD2. The trim removed 4 bases at V and 3 bases at J, leaving 8 bases unmatched. Germline lookup yields CDR1 SGHRS and CDR2 YFSETQ. This CDR3 region has 16 residues. The CDR3: CASSQLLAGVEETQYF. The CDR3 bases are TGCGCCAGCAGCCAGTTACTAGCGGGAGTGGAAGAGACCCAGTACTTC. The full variable domain, its missing parts supplied by reference TRBV5-1 and TRBJ2-5, is KAGVTQTPRYLIKTRGQQVTLSCSPISGHRSVSWYQQTPGQGLQFLFEYFSETQRNKGNFPGRFSGRQFSNSRSEMNVSTLELGDSALYLCASSQLLAGVEETQYFGPGTRLLVL.

This sequence joins TRBV11-2 and TRBJ2-3; 12 nucleotides agree with TRBD2. In germline, CDR1 is SGHAT, CDR2 FQNNGV. This CDR3 has 16 amino acids. V lost 5 bases to trimming and J lost 5 bases; unmatched junction nucleotides: 8. The CDR3 region is CASSTRLAGAGDTQYF. Written as DNA, the CDR3 is TGTGCCAGCAGCACCCGACTAGCGGGGGCGGGAGATACGCAGTATTTT.

The V gene is TRBV6-5, the J gene TRBJ1-1, with 7 bases fitting TRBD1. The germline CDR1 and CDR2 sequences are MNHEY and SVGAGI. This CDR3 region has 13 residues. J was trimmed by 4 bases and V by 8 bases; bases with no gene match: 7. CDR3 residues: CASGSTGTTEAFF. The CDR3 DNA reads as TGTGCCAGCGGCTCGACAGGGACCACTGAAGCTTTCTTT.

The chain carries TRBV9 and TRBJ2-3; 7 bases align to TRBD2. Germline V gene data show CDR1 as SGDLS and CDR2 as YYNGEE. This CDR3 is 16 amino acids long. V trimming: 4 bases; J trimming: 1 base; junction bases outside the gene matches: 9. The CDR3 loop reads CASSPRTSLRTDTQYF. CDR3 in DNA: TGTGCCAGCAGCCCGAGGACTAGTCTCCGCACAGATACGCAGTATTTT.

This clone was counted between two and nine times. In nucleotides, the CDR3 is TGCGCCAGCAGCCAAGATGGACAGGGGGCTCAGGTTTCACCCCTCCACTTT. This gives the protein CASSQDGQGAQVSPLHF. The chain has TRBV4-1 and TRBJ1-6; 11 bases map to TRBD1. CDR1 and CDR2 (germline): MGHRA, YSYEKL. After removal of 0 bases from V and 9 bases from J, the junction contained 7 bases not matched to a gene. This CDR3 comprises 17 residues.

CDR3 bases: TGTGCCAGCAGCTTACAGGGTCAGAATTCACCCCTCCACTTT. Translated, it gives CASSLQGQNSPLHF. V is TRBV5-4 and J is TRBJ1-6, with D possibly TRBD1 on 6 matching bases. V lost 2 bases to trimming and J lost 7 bases, with 10 bases between them. The germline CDR1 and CDR2 sequences are SGHNT and YYREEE (reference sequence). This CDR3 spans 14 amino acids.

The chain carries TRBV5-1 and TRBJ1-2; D not certain. CDR1 SGHRS and CDR2 YFSETQ come from the germline V gene. Trimming removed 1 base from V and 6 bases from J, with 10 bases in between. The CDR3 extends over 13 amino acids. The CDR3 DNA follows: TGCGCCAGCAGCTTGTCGCCAGAGGATGGCTACACCTTC. Its protein product is CASSLSPEDGYTF. Using reference TRBV5-1 and TRBJ1-2 for the parts outside the CDR3, the full variable domain is KAGVTQTPRYLIKTRGQQVTLSCSPISGHRSVSWYQQTPGQGLQFLFEYFSETQRNKGNFPGRFSGRQFSNSRSEMNVSTLELGDSALYLCASSLSPEDGYTFGSGTRLTVV.

The chain employs TRBV30 and TRBJ1-1, with D hard to call. The CDR3 runs 12 residues. Between the trimmed V and J ends, which lost 1 base and 5 bases, there was a span of 8 bases. CDR1 is GTSNPN, CDR2 SVGIG, per germline (reference sequence). CDR3 DNA: TGTGCCTGGAGTGGCAGTCGAACTGAAGCTTTCTTT. Translating it yields CAWSGSRTEAFF.

The chain links TRBV30 to TRBJ1-5, with TRBD1 matching over 9 bases. The germline gives CDR1 GTSNPN, CDR2 SVGIG (reference sequence). The CDR3 spans 15 residues. J gave up 2 bases and V 1 base, and 3 bases lay outside the gene matches. For the CDR3, the DNA is TGTGCCTGGAGTGGGGGACAGGGAGGCAATCAGCCCCAGCATTTT. It codes for CAWSGGQGGNQPQHF.

The chain recombines TRBV7-8 with TRBJ2-5, with D perhaps matching TRBD2 (7 bases). This CDR3 has 15 residues. Trimming shortened V by 1 base and J by 5 bases, and 14 bases separated the two germline ends. CDR1 and CDR2 from the germline V gene are SGHVS and FQNEAQ. The DNA of the CDR3 is TGTGCCAGCAGCTTAGTAGGCGGGGGCGGGGAGACCCAGTACTTC. It is translated as CASSLVGGGGETQYF. Combining the CDR3 with reference TRBV7-8 and TRBJ2-5 gives the whole variable domain GAGVSQSPRYKVAKRGQDVALRCDPISGHVSLFWYQQALGQGPEFLTYFQNEAQLDKSGLPSDRFFAERPEGSVSTLKIQRTQQEDSAVYLCASSLVGGGGETQYFGPGTRLLVL.

V gene TRBV3-1 (or the pseudogene TRBV3-2) combines with J gene TRBJ1-3; D gene ambiguous. Looked up from germline, CDR1 is LGHDT and CDR2 is YNNKEL (reference sequence). Between the trimmed V and J ends, which lost 0 bases and 0 bases, there was a span of 9 bases. CDR3 length: 16 amino acids. As DNA, the CDR3 is TGTGCCAGCAGCCAAGATCTACAGTCCTCTGGAAACACCATATATTTT. As protein: CASSQDLQSSGNTIYF.

The chain uses TRBV7-2 and TRBJ2-7; TRBD1 might be the D (5 bases). V lost 2 bases to trimming and J lost 4 bases, with 9 bases between them. The V gene's germline CDR1 is SGHTA and CDR2 FQGNSA. The CDR3 has 13 amino acids. In nucleotides, the CDR3 is TGTGCCAGCAGCTTAAGACAGACGTACGAGCAGTACTTC. As protein: CASSLRQTYEQYF.

In its sample, this clone was seen once. The chain joins TRBV10-3 to TRBJ1-4; 9 nucleotides match TRBD1. V gave up 3 bases and J gave up 4 bases; unmatched junction bases: 3. Per the germline V gene, CDR1 is ENHRY and CDR2 is SYGVKD. The CDR3 length is 15 residues. The CDR3 reads CAISEQDRGNEKLFF. The CDR3 DNA follows: TGTGCCATCAGTGAACAGGACAGGGGTAATGAAAAACTGTTTTTT.

CDR3 region: CASSWGGISGNTIYF. The CDR3 DNA reads TGTGCCAGCAGCTGGGGGGGCATATCTGGAAACACCATATATTTT. This rearrangement joins TRBV7-2 to TRBJ1-3, with D maybe TRBD1 (6 bases). The CDR3 contains 15 residues. Trimming shortened V by 4 bases and J by 1 base, and 11 bases separated the two germline ends. Germline values: CDR1 SGHTA, CDR2 FQGNSA.

This clone is a singleton in its sample. The chain combines TRBV10-3 with TRBJ2-3; a weak D match, TRBD2 (6 bases). This CDR3 spans 14 amino acids. Trimming took off 8 bases at V and 0 bases at J, with 12 bases between the two ends. CDR1 and CDR2 from the germline V gene are ENHRY and SYGVKD. The DNA of the CDR3 is TGTGCCATCGCCGGGGGTCTTAGCACAGATACGCAGTATTTT. This translates into CAIAGGLSTDTQYF.

This clone was counted between two and nine times. The genes are TRBV9 and TRBJ2-1; 9 bases fit TRBD1. The CDR3 loop spans 16 amino acids. V gave up 0 bases and J gave up 5 bases; unmatched junction bases: 6. Germline CDR1 SGDLS, CDR2 YYNGEE. The CDR3: CASSVGPGTGNNEQFF. DNA of the CDR3: TGTGCCAGCAGCGTAGGGCCAGGGACAGGGAACAATGAGCAGTTCTTC. The full variable domain, its missing parts supplied by reference TRBV9 and TRBJ2-1, is DSGVTQTPKHLITATGQRVTLRCSPRSGDLSVYWYQQSLDQGLQFLIQYYNGEERAKGNILERFSAQQFPDLHSELNLSSLELGDSALYFCASSVGPGTGNNEQFFGPGTRLTVL.

The CDR3 region has the DNA TGTGCCAGCAGTGGGGAAGGAGGCGGGGGCTACACCTTC. As protein: CASSGEGGGGYTF. This chain uses TRBV2 with TRBJ1-2; the D is unclear. Germline V lookup: CDR1 SNHLY, CDR2 FYNNEI. Deletions cut 4 bases from V and 8 bases from J, with 14 bases between. The CDR3 has 13 amino acids.